This T cell receptor beta chain was found in a study of OX40 agonist ivuxolimab in advanced cancers. Clones were read by immunoSEQ multiplex PCR, and TCRdb kept only the in-frame ones, dropping some. The data hold under 30,000 clones, with roughly three quarters observed a single time. Exclusion applied to patients with autoimmune disease history or systemic immunosuppression. Germline values: CDR1 SGHVS, CDR2 FNYEAQ. CDR3 length: 15 residues. Trimming cost V 5 bases and J 2 bases, with 14 bases left between them. Sequenced material: CD4+ or CD8+ T cells sorted from blood, taken in a trial of the OX40 agonist ivuxolimab. V is TRBV7-6 and J is TRBJ2-3, with a possible D match to TRBD2 (6 bases). The TCR originated in an adult with an advanced solid tumor such as melanoma, head and neck, liver or kidney cancer. CDR3 nucleotide sequence: TGTGCCAGCAGCCCCTTTGGGGGGAACACAGATACGCAGTATTTT. Translated: CASSPFGGNTDTQYF.